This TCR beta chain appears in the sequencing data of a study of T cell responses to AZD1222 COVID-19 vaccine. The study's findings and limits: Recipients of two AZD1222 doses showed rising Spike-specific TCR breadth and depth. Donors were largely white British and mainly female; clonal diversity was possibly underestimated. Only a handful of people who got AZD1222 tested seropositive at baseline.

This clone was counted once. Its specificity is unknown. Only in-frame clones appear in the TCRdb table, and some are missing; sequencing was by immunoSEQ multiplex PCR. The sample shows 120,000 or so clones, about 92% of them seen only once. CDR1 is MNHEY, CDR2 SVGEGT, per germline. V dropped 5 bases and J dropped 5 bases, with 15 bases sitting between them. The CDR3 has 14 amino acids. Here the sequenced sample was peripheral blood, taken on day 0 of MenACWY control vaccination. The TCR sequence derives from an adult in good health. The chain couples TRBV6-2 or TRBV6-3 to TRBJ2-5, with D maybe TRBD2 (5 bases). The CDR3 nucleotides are TGTGCCAGCAGTCAAGGACTCCGGTTTGAGACCCAGTACTTC. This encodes CASSQGLRFETQYF.